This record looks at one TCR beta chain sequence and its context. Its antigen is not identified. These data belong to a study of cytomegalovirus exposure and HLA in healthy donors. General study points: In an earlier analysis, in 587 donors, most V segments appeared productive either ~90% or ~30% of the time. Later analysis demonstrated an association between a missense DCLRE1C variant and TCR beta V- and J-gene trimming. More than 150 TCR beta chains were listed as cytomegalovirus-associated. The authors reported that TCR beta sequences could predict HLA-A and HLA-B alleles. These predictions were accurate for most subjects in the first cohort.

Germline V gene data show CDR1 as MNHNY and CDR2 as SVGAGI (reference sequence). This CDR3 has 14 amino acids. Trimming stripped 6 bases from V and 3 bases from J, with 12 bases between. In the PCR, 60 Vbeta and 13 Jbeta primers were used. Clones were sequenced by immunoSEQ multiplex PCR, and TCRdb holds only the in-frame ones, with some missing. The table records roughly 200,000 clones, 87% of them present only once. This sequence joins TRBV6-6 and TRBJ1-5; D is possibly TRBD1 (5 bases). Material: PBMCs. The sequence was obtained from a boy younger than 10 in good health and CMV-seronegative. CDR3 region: CASSRTGDNQPQHF. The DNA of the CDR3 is TGTGCCAGCAGCCGTACAGGCGACAATCAGCCCCAGCATTTT.